The rows below give T cell receptor beta chains drawn from one sample of a study of OX40 agonist ivuxolimab in advanced cancers. Repertoires were generated with immunoSEQ multiplex PCR, while TCRdb's copy carries only in-frame clones and drops some. The table has 60,000 to 100,000 clones, more than 75% seen once. The specimen was CD4+ or CD8+ T cells sorted from blood, collected in a trial of the OX40 agonist ivuxolimab. The source is an adult with an advanced solid tumor such as melanoma, head and neck, liver or kidney cancer. Each CDR3 is given with its conserved first and last residue. The D gene is left open where the match is weak. Clone size is shown for a subset of rows, as once, few, many or a class of expanded clone.

TRBD1	TRBV18	.	TRBJ1-5	CASSPGQGQPQHF	TGTGCCAGCTCCCCGGGACAGGGGCAGCCCCAGCATTTT
TRBD1	TRBV18	.	TRBJ2-1	CASSPPGTALSEQFF	TGTGCCAGCTCACCACCCGGGACAGCCTTGAGTGAGCAGTTCTTC
TRBD2	TRBV18	.	TRBJ2-5	CASSPPGTSGSVWGETQYF	TGTGCCAGCTCACCACCCGGGACTAGCGGGAGTGTGTGGGGAGAGACCCAGTACTTC
.	TRBV19	medium-sized	TRBJ1-5	CASSRGGNQPQHF	TGTGCCAGTAGTAGGGGAGGCAATCAGCCCCAGCATTTT
TRBD1	TRBV18	.	TRBJ1-1	CASSSDRARWQEAFF	TGTGCCAGCTCATCGGACAGGGCGCGATGGCAAGAGGCTTTCTTT
TRBD1	TRBV5-1	.	TRBJ2-1	CASSLGQGAYNEQFF	TGCGCCAGCAGCTTGGGGCAGGGGGCCTACAATGAGCAGTTCTTC
TRBD2	TRBV11-2	.	TRBJ2-1	CASSAPSGRAEQFF	TGTGCCAGCAGCGCCCCAAGCGGGAGGGCTGAGCAGTTCTTC
.	TRBV12-2	few	TRBJ2-7	CASRSGQGDDEQYF	TGTGCAAGTCGCTCGGGACAGGGGGACGACGAGCAGTACTTC
TRBD2	TRBV7-2	.	TRBJ2-7	CASNLAGSYEQYF	TGTGCCAGCAACCTAGCGGGATCCTACGAGCAGTACTTC
.	TRBV5-1	.	TRBJ2-2	CASSRGDTDTGELFF	TGCGCCAGCAGCCGGGGAGATACGGACACCGGGGAGCTGTTTTTT
.	TRBV27	.	TRBJ1-1	CASSLGAIGTEAFF	TGTGCCAGCAGTTTAGGCGCGATCGGCACTGAAGCTTTCTTT
TRBD1	TRBV5-1	.	TRBJ2-1	CASSLARQGANEQFF	TGCGCCAGCAGCTTGGCCCGACAGGGGGCGAATGAGCAGTTCTTC
TRBD2	TRBV7-6	.	TRBJ2-1	CASSLAPSGSVNNEQFF	TGTGCCAGCAGCTTAGCTCCTAGCGGGAGCGTGAATAATGAGCAGTTCTTC
.	TRBV7-2	.	TRBJ2-7	CASSRSAYEQYF	TGTGCCAGCAGCCGCTCGGCCTACGAGCAGTACTTC
.	TRBV12-5	.	TRBJ1-6	CASGSGISYNSPLHF	TGTGCTAGTGGTTCCGGCATCTCCTATAATTCACCCCTCCACTTT
.	TRBV10-3	.	TRBJ2-3	CAISEFQSPGTQYF	TGTGCCATCAGTGAGTTCCAGTCCCCCGGTACGCAGTATTTT
TRBD1	TRBV6-5	.	TRBJ2-5	CASSYSRTGPQETQYF	TGTGCCAGCAGTTACTCGAGGACAGGCCCACAAGAGACCCAGTACTTC
TRBD1	TRBV5-5	.	TRBJ1-2	CASSSGTGHYGYTF	TGTGCCAGCAGCTCCGGGACAGGACACTATGGCTACACCTTC
.	TRBV9	once	TRBJ2-1	CASSVDPVSRGEQFF	TGTGCCAGCAGCGTAGACCCAGTTAGTAGGGGTGAGCAGTTCTTC
TRBD1	TRBV6-5	.	TRBJ1-2	CASSYGTASDGYTF	TGTGCCAGCAGTTACGGGACAGCAAGCGATGGCTACACCTTC
.	TRBV7-8	.	TRBJ1-2	CASSPEGLTYGYTF	TGTGCCAGCAGCCCGGAGGGACTGACCTATGGCTACACCTTC
.	TRBV29-1	.	TRBJ2-5	CSVVPPGRQETQYF	TGCAGCGTTGTTCCCCCGGGACGCCAAGAGACCCAGTACTTC
.	TRBV21-1	.	TRBJ2-6	CASSTYAGGPKSGANVLTF	TGTGCCAGCAGCACTTACGCAGGGGGACCGAAGTCTGGGGCCAACGTCCTGACTTTC
.	TRBV2	.	TRBJ2-5	CASSELGPTGTQYF	TGTGCCAGCAGTGAATTAGGGCCCACTGGGACCCAGTACTTC
TRBD1	TRBV7-8	.	TRBJ1-5	CASSFQSGGMGQPQHF	TGTGCCAGCAGCTTTCAATCAGGGGGAATGGGGCAGCCCCAGCATTTT
.	TRBV2	few	TRBJ2-1	CASSEAGFEARAEQFF	TGTGCCAGCAGTGAAGCGGGGTTTGAGGCACGCGCTGAGCAGTTCTTC
TRBD1	TRBV5-6	once	TRBJ1-1	CASSQQGRAEAFF	TGTGCCAGCAGCCAACAGGGGAGAGCTGAAGCTTTCTTT
.	TRBV18	.	TRBJ2-3	CASSPGLGDTQYF	TGTGCCAGCTCACCCGGTTTAGGAGATACGCAGTATTTT
.	TRBV7-9	.	TRBJ1-1	CASSLYTEAFF	TGTGCCAGCAGCTTATACACTGAAGCTTTCTTT
.	TRBV6-5	.	TRBJ1-2	CASSPFGGDYGYTF	TGTGCCAGCAGCCCGTTCGGGGGCGACTATGGCTACACCTTC
TRBD1	TRBV5-8	.	TRBJ2-1	CASSLRGGTYNEQFF	TGTGCCAGCAGCTTGAGAGGGGGCACCTACAATGAGCAGTTCTTC
.	TRBV19	.	TRBJ2-6	CATLGGGTHSGANVLTF	TGTGCCACCCTAGGTGGAGGGACCCACTCTGGGGCCAACGTCCTGACTTTC
.	TRBV28	.	TRBJ2-7	CASSPIPSTSTREQYF	TGTGCCAGCAGTCCAATACCCTCAACTAGCACGCGGGAGCAGTACTTC
TRBD1	TRBV7-8	.	TRBJ1-5	CASPKWAYRGPNQPQHF	TGTGCCAGCCCTAAGTGGGCCTACAGGGGTCCCAATCAGCCCCAGCATTTT
TRBD2	TRBV12-5	.	TRBJ2-5	CASGLAGEETQYF	TGTGCTAGCGGACTAGCGGGAGAAGAGACCCAGTACTTC
.	TRBV6-6	.	TRBJ1-4	CASSFGEREEKLFF	TGTGCCAGCAGTTTCGGAGAGAGGGAGGAAAAACTGTTTTTT
.	TRBV7-9	.	TRBJ1-5	CASSGYSNQPQHF	TGTGCCAGCAGCGGTTATAGCAATCAGCCCCAGCATTTT
.	TRBV15	.	TRBJ1-5	CATSRVVGRAGDQPQHF	TGTGCCACCAGCAGAGTAGTCGGCAGGGCGGGAGATCAGCCCCAGCATTTT
.	TRBV7-7	.	TRBJ2-5	CASSLGFQETQYF	TGTGCCAGCAGCTTAGGTTTCCAAGAGACCCAGTACTTC
.	TRBV13	.	TRBJ1-2	CASSSRQAAYTF	TGTGCCAGCAGCAGCCGACAGGCAGCCTACACCTTC
TRBD2	TRBV7-9	.	TRBJ2-3	CASRPEREGRADTQYF	TGTGCCAGCAGACCGGAGCGGGAGGGCCGGGCAGATACGCAGTATTTT
.	TRBV2	few	TRBJ1-5	CASSEVAVAGREHF	TGTGCCAGCAGTGAAGTTGCGGTGGCAGGAAGGGAACATTTT
TRBD1	TRBV19	.	TRBJ1-1	CASSPIQGVAFF	TGTGCCAGTAGTCCCATCCAGGGGGTCGCTTTCTTT
.	TRBV4-1	.	TRBJ2-3	CASSQNPQGGVVDTQYF	TGCGCCAGCAGCCAGAACCCCCAGGGAGGAGTAGTAGATACGCAGTATTTT